A single sample is the source of the 8 T cell receptor beta chains below, sequenced in a study of type 1 and type 2 diabetes patients. The PCR template was genomic DNA. Multiplex PCR with 30 forward and 13 reverse primers amplified the TCR beta CDR3. TCRdb re-called the multiplex PCR reads through MiXCR, storing one row per CDR3 protein. The table has fewer than 350,000 distinct CDR3 sequences, more than 40% seen once. Specimen: peripheral blood mononuclear cells (PBMCs). Receptors originate from a man between 18 and 29 years old with type 2 diabetes.

The chain links TRBV18 to TRBJ1-2, with D unresolved. Germline V gene data show CDR1 as KGHSH and CDR2 as LQKENI. The CDR3 contains 15 residues. Trimming cost V 3 bases and J 0 bases, with 11 bases left between them. The CDR3 region is CASSPQGLANYGYTF. As DNA, the CDR3 is TGTGCCAGCTCACCCCAAGGCCTAGCTAACTATGGCTACACCTTC.

This clonotype showed up just a few times. The CDR3 DNA is TGTGCCAGCAGCGCACAGGGTACGGCTGAAGCTTTCTTT. Translated, it gives CASSAQGTAEAFF. The chain links TRBV7-2 to TRBJ1-1, with D tentatively TRBD1 (6 bases). The CDR3 spans 13 residues. The V end lost 5 bases, the J end lost 6 bases, and 13 bases lay between the germline ends. The germline CDR1 and CDR2 sequences are SGHTA and FQGNSA.

The J gene is TRBJ1-5, the V gene TRBV19; no clear D gene. Trimming left V 3 bases short and J 3 bases short, with 15 bases between. From germline, CDR1 is LNHDA and CDR2 SQIVND (reference sequence). The CDR3 extends over 16 amino acids. CDR3 amino acids: CASSIPSDGVNQPQHF. Here the CDR3 DNA reads TGTGCCAGTAGTATCCCCTCGGACGGGGTCAATCAGCCCCAGCATTTT.

V gene TRBV2 combines with J gene TRBJ1-6; D is possibly TRBD1 (6 bases). Germline CDR1 is SNHLY and CDR2 is FYNNEI. The V end lost 8 bases, the J end lost 9 bases, and 17 bases lay between the germline ends. The CDR3 totals 14 residues. CDR3 in amino acids: CASEGVGWGSPLHF. In DNA, the CDR3 is TGTGCCAGCGAGGGGGTGGGCTGGGGTTCACCCCTCCACTTT.

This clonotype was seen only a few times. The genes are TRBV10-2 and TRBJ1-5; D call uncertain. The length of the CDR3 is 13 residues. V gave up 5 bases and J gave up 4 bases, with 9 bases separating them. Looked up from germline, CDR1 is WSHSY and CDR2 is SAAADI. This chain's CDR3 is CASSQLGNQPQHF. As DNA, the CDR3 is TGCGCCAGCAGTCAGTTGGGAAATCAGCCCCAGCATTTT.

The chain links TRBV6-1 to TRBJ2-5; D is undetermined. The CDR3 extends over 13 amino acids. V shed 4 bases and J shed 1 base, with 7 bases lying between them. Per the germline V gene, CDR1 is MNHNS and CDR2 is SASEGT. The CDR3 DNA reads TGTGCCAGCAGTGCGCTGACCCAAGAGACCCAGTACTTC. It encodes CASSALTQETQYF.

The chain links TRBV20-1 to TRBJ1-1; D not certain. The CDR3 totals 13 residues. Germline V gene data show CDR1 as DFQATT and CDR2 as SNEGSKA (reference sequence). Trimming shortened V by 3 bases and J by 4 bases, and 12 bases separated the two germline ends. The CDR3 nucleotides are TGCAGTGCTAGTAAAAAAACGGTCACTGAAGCTTTCTTT. It codes for CSASKKTVTEAFF.

The rearrangement links TRBV2 to TRBJ1-6; the D gene is possibly TRBD1 (5 bases). CDR3 length equals 14 residues. The V and J ends lost 10 bases and 7 bases respectively, with 17 bases between them. Germline CDR1 is SNHLY and CDR2 is FYNNEI. The CDR3 region has the DNA TGTGCCACAGCATATGGGACTGGGAATTCACCCCTCCACTTT. Its protein is CATAYGTGNSPLHF.